Below, one TCR beta chain is given with its context. It has no known antigen specificity. No base qualities exist here, and no much larger clone lies one base off it. The data belong to a study of T cell responses to AZD1222 COVID-19 vaccine (dated by TCRdb to the early 2020s). For the wider study: AZD1222 recipients given second doses at about 4 weeks or at about 12 weeks were pooled, since spike-specific TCR depth and breadth were not found to differ between the two schedules. TCR sequencing was performed for 230 to 250 trial participants, of whom roughly 200 were given two doses of AZD1222 and around 26 were given two doses of MenACWY control vaccine. Trial participants were enrolled by age into 18-55, 56-69 and 70-plus year subgroups, with about 150, 27 and 61 TCR-sequenced participants respectively.

What the study reported, not specific to this receptor: Epitopes outside the regions mutated in the B.1.351 and B.1.1.7 variants were reportedly recognized by nearly half of the unique spike-specific TCRs. In the small 56-69-year group, the increase in depth fell short of significance, most likely because of low power. Because no samples from the day 14 peak response were available, repertoires could be characterized only after the peak T cell response. Vaccine-associated CD4 TCRs spanned the whole spike protein, with dominant responses in regions 160-218 and 743-854. Only five to seven AZD1222 recipients were SARS-CoV-2 seropositive at baseline, limiting conclusions about previously exposed vaccinees. Spike-specific TCR breadth and depth rose significantly after two AZD1222 doses compared with day 0 and with MenACWY recipients. Participants were mostly white British, with more females than males. The authors suggested clonal diversity may have been underestimated.

The time point tag for this specimen amounts to: baseline before first vaccination. Samples from vaccinated people were obtained from the UK trials COV001 and COV002, which included a single-blind randomized controlled phase 2/3 trial of AZD1222 (ChAdOx1 nCoV-19) in healthy adults. For TCRbeta chain sequencing, PBMC samples were collected from trial participants at day 0 and at day 28 after the second dose. The CDR3 regions of human TCRbeta chains were analyzed by immunosequencing. For the original study's pipeline: Repertoire TCRs were matched against a reference library of SARS-CoV-2-specific TCRs generated with the MIRA antigen-specificity platform. Breadth was defined as the fraction of unique TCRs that were SARS-CoV-2-associated, and depth was defined as the fraction of total T cells that were SARS-CoV-2-associated. Each spike-specific TCR was assigned to its reactive spike region and to a CD4 or CD8 class using the MIRA data. Log10-transformed breadth and depth values were compared by one-way ANOVA with Sidak's multiple comparisons tests. TCRdb re-hosts the immuneACCESS table, in-frame sequences only. Its copies lack some clones; in the studies checked, an unresolved V gene accounts for under half of them, and the cause for the rest is not known. V, J and clone size reflect that table, while D and trimming were determined from the DNA. This sample is represented by 100,000 to 150,000 clones; roughly 90% of them were singletons. Together, the top ten hold approximately 4.2% of the sample.

V lost 7 bases and J lost 0 bases; the stretch between them is 17 bases long. CDR1 is given as SGHRS and CDR2 as YFSETQ, both from the germline V gene. CDR3 length: 17 amino acids, cysteine to phenylalanine. The DNA shown is the 51-base CDR3, in frame from base 1. This sample comprised peripheral blood, obtained on day 0 of AZD1222 vaccination. The chain employs TRBV5-1 and TRBJ1-6; too little of a D gene remains to name it. The receptor's source is an adult in good health. The CDR3 protein sequence reads: CASRISGESSYNSPLHF. The sequence in DNA is TGCGCCAGCCGCATCAGTGGTGAGAGCTCCTATAATTCACCCCTCCACTTT.